The clone carrying this T cell receptor beta chain was counted ten times or more. Antigen unknown. This entry is derived from a study of T cells in Graves' hyperthyroidism and ophthalmopathy. Study overall: Blood was drawn when the patient was first diagnosed and still untreated.

Study-level points and caveats: The authors' 13 V-J model separated ophthalmopathy from stable hyperthyroidism. Most thyroid clonotypes expanded above 0.001 were also detected in blood.

This CDR3 comprises 12 residues. V lost 3 bases and J lost 10, with 10 bases in between. The V gene's germline CDR1 is ENHRY and CDR2 SYGVKD. Amplification yielded TCR beta CDR3 regions, with RNA transcripts as the source. HTBI primers drove first-round RT-PCR of the TCR CDR3. In TCRdb, the multiplex PCR reads were re-called with MiXCR into one record per CDR3 protein. The sample lists under 550,000 distinct CDR3 sequences, approximately 13% occurring once. The clonotype comes from a young woman with Graves' hyperthyroidism. The sequenced material came from blood. The genes are TRBV10-3 and TRBJ2-1; weak D call: TRBD1 (5 bases). CDR3 in DNA: TGTGCCATCAGTGACACAGGAGACGAGCAGTTCTTC. This encodes CAISDTGDEQFF.